This T cell receptor (beta chain) was captured in a study of blood T cells in healthy people across ages. Then a second PCR, running roughly 7 to 12 cycles, was carried out with a sample-barcoded 5' primer and a J-beta primer mix. TCRdb redid the calling of the 5' RACE reads with MiXCR, one entry per CDR3 protein. Altogether around 710,000 distinct CDR3 sequences are present, 43% being singletons, with the ten largest covering 20% to 25%. J was trimmed by 0 bases and V by 10 bases; bases with no gene match: 7. Looked up from germline, CDR1 is MNHEY and CDR2 is SMNVEV (reference sequence). This CDR3 has 14 residues. This clonotype was recorded a few times. What it binds is unknown. Points from the study as a whole: Measured against age, TCR beta diversity per million T cells decreased in a roughly linear manner.

The sequenced sample was blood. The receptor was isolated from a woman aged 60-75 years in good health. The chain uses TRBV27 and TRBJ1-1, with 8 positions matching TRBD1. The CDR3: CATRGTGMNTEAFF. DNA for the CDR3: TGTGCCACCCGGGGGACAGGCATGAACACTGAAGCTTTCTTT.